This TCR beta chain was identified in a study of blood T cell repertoires in COVID-19. Profiled with immunoSEQ multiplex PCR; TCRdb holds only in-frame clones, not every one. The repertoire includes about 230,000 clones, 81% of them detected once, and approximately 8% sits in the top ten. CDR3 size: 13 residues. Germline V gene data show CDR1 as MNHEY and CDR2 as SVGAGI. V trimming: 6 bases; J trimming: 4 bases; junction bases outside the gene matches: 4. The clonotype comes from a woman older than 75 with acute or convalescent COVID-19. The chain recombines TRBV6-5 with TRBJ1-1; 8 bases are a match to TRBD1. Specimen: peripheral blood. The CDR3, as DNA: TGTGCCAGCAGGAAAACAGGGGGCACTGAAGCTTTCTTT. Protein sequence: CASRKTGGTEAFF.